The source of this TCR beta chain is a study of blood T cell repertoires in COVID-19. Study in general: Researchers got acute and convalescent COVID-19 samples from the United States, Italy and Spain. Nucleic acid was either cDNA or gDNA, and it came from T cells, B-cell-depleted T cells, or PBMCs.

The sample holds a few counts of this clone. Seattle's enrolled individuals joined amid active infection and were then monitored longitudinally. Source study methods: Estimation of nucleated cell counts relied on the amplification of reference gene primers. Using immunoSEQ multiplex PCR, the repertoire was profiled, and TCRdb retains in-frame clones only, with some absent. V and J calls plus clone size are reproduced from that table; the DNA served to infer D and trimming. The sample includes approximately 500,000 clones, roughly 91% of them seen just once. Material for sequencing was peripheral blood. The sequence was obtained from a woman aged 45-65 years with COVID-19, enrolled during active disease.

CDR3 amino acids: CASRKRGNYNEQFF. CDR3 coding DNA: TGTGCCAGCCGTAAGCGGGGGAACTACAATGAGCAGTTCTTC. This chain uses TRBV19 with TRBJ2-1; 8 nucleotides line up with TRBD2. The CDR3 covers 14 residues. Per germline, CDR1 LNHDA and CDR2 SQIVND (reference sequence). Trimming removed 9 bases from V and 3 bases from J; junction bases left unmatched: 7.